These 15 T cell receptor beta chains were sequenced from one sample in a study of cytomegalovirus exposure and HLA in healthy donors. Here immunoSEQ multiplex PCR was the method, and the copy in TCRdb shows in-frame clones only, minus some. The repertoire includes 150,000 to 200,000 clones, roughly 80% of them detected once, and 2% to 2.5% sits in the top ten. The material sequenced was PBMCs. The receptor set was obtained from a man under 40 in good health and CMV-seropositive.

V is TRBV6-6 and J is TRBJ2-4, with TRBD2 as a possible D gene (6 bases). Germline CDR1 reads MNHNY; CDR2 reads SVGAGI (reference sequence). The CDR3 is 15 amino acids. Trimming shortened V by 7 bases and J by 0 bases, and 13 bases separated the two germline ends. CDR3: CASNARGLAKNIQYF. The CDR3 DNA reads as TGTGCCAGCAACGCACGGGGGTTAGCCAAAAACATTCAGTACTTC.

A few counts support this clone. The genes are TRBV7-9 and TRBJ2-7; D may be TRBD1 (5 bases). Germline lookup yields CDR1 SEHNR and CDR2 FQNEAQ (reference sequence). This CDR3 is built from 11 residues. Trimming took 5 bases from V and 7 from J, leaving 9 bases between them. CDR3 DNA sequence: TGTGCCAGCAGCCCTGGGGCTGAGCAGTACTTC. It specifies CASSPGAEQYF.

The chain carries TRBV7-6 and TRBJ1-6; D is perhaps TRBD1 (5 bases). The CDR3 is 17 amino acids. Germline V CDR1 and CDR2: SGHVS, FNYEAQ. The V gene lost 7 bases and the J gene lost 0 bases, with 16 bases spanning the gap. CDR3 nucleotides: TGTGCCAGCACCTCGCTGGCCGGGGGCTCCTATAATTCACCCCTCCACTTT. Amino acids: CASTSLAGGSYNSPLHF.

The V gene is TRBV2, the J gene TRBJ2-3; weak D call: TRBD2 (6 bases). The germline V gene encodes CDR1 SNHLY and CDR2 FYNNEI. The CDR3 is 14 residues long. Trimming removed 6 bases at V and 2 bases at J, with 12 bases between. The CDR3 DNA reads TGTGCCAGCAGGCGGACTAAAGACACAGATACGCAGTATTTT. This codes for CASRRTKDTDTQYF.

This clone has just a few counts. V gene TRBV10-1 combines with J gene TRBJ2-7; 15 bases match TRBD2. Germline V lookup: CDR1 WNHNN, CDR2 SYGVQD (reference sequence). The CDR3 length is 14 residues. Unmatched junction bases numbered 9, after V lost 11 bases and J lost 7 bases. CDR3 in amino acids: CAGGLAGGFYEQYF. Written as DNA, the CDR3 is TGCGCCGGCGGACTAGCGGGGGGGTTTTATGAGCAGTACTTC.

The chain joins TRBV25-1 to TRBJ2-7; 9 bases agree with TRBD1. CDR1 and CDR2 from the germline V gene are MGHDK and SYGVNS. The ends lost 9 bases at V and 3 bases at J; junction bases unmatched: 3. The CDR3 length is 12 residues. The CDR3 coding sequence is TGTGCCAGTGGACAGGGGAGCTACGAGCAGTACTTC. Protein: CASGQGSYEQYF.

The sample holds a few counts of this clone. The chain uses TRBV6-5 and TRBJ2-2; TRBD2 might be the D (5 bases). V was clipped by 2 bases and J by 5 bases, with 12 bases between them. This CDR3 comprises 15 residues. Per germline, CDR1 MNHEY and CDR2 SVGAGI. DNA for the CDR3: TGTGCCAGCAGTTACGTGTCGGGGTCGACCGGGGAGCTGTTTTTT. This codes for CASSYVSGSTGELFF.

V usage is TRBV5-1 and J usage is TRBJ1-1; D is possibly TRBD1 (6 bases). CDR1 SGHRS and CDR2 YFSETQ come from the germline V gene. V dropped 0 bases and J dropped 4 bases, with 10 bases sitting between them. The CDR3 is 14 amino acids. The DNA of the CDR3 is TGCGCCAGCAGCTTGGGTGGGGGCGTCACTGAAGCTTTCTTT. This codes for CASSLGGGVTEAFF.

This sequence joins TRBV5-8 and TRBJ1-3; the match to TRBD1 covers 7 bases. Germline V gene lookup returns CDR1 SGHTS and CDR2 YDEGEE. The V and J ends lost 3 bases and 3 bases, in that order; junction bases with no gene match: 6. The CDR3 contains 15 residues. In DNA form, the CDR3 reads TGTGCCAGCAGCTCCCAAACAGGGGATGGAAACACCATATATTTT. As protein: CASSSQTGDGNTIYF.

The rearrangement links TRBV5-1 to TRBJ2-7; 11 nucleotides line up with TRBD1. Germline V CDR1 and CDR2: SGHRS, YFSETQ. V trimming: 4 bases; J trimming: 5 bases; junction bases outside the gene matches: 8. This CDR3 is built from 15 residues. In DNA, the CDR3 is TGCGCCAGCAGCGGCGCCGGGACAGGGGGGAACGAGCAGTACTTC. As protein: CASSGAGTGGNEQYF.

J is TRBJ2-3 and V is TRBV30, with TRBD2 identical over 9 bases. J gave up 3 bases and V 0 bases, and 4 bases lay outside the gene matches. The CDR3 is 15 amino acids. Looked up from germline, CDR1 is GTSNPN and CDR2 is SVGIG (reference sequence). The CDR3 here is CAWSVFGLATDTQYF. The CDR3 DNA sequence: TGTGCCTGGAGTGTATTCGGACTAGCGACAGATACGCAGTATTTT.

This clone appeared a single time. The V and J genes are TRBV13 and TRBJ1-2, with D possibly matching TRBD1 (5 bases). This CDR3 spans 16 amino acids. Germline V gene data show CDR1 as PRHDT and CDR2 as FYEKMQ (reference sequence). Deletions cut 1 base from V and 5 bases from J, with 17 bases between. CDR3 sequence reads: CASSLDRGSLGYGYTF. The CDR3 DNA reads as TGTGCCAGCAGCTTAGATCGGGGGTCCTTGGGGTATGGCTACACCTTC.

The chain recombines TRBV7-9 with TRBJ1-2, with D unresolved. CDR1 and CDR2 (germline): SEHNR, FQNEAQ (reference sequence). This CDR3 has 14 amino acids. V dropped 5 bases and J dropped 12 bases, with 22 bases sitting between them. The CDR3 DNA reads as TGTGCCAGCAGCCCTCGGGAGGTCATTCGTGCAAACACCTTC. Protein sequence: CASSPREVIRANTF.

The chain recombines TRBV5-1 with TRBJ1-2; 9 bases match TRBD1. Trimming cost V 5 bases and J 0 bases; bases outside gene matches: 5. From germline, CDR1 is SGHRS and CDR2 YFSETQ. The CDR3 extends over 15 amino acids. The CDR3 nucleotides read TGCGCCAGCAGTTCGGGACAGGGCACTAACTATGGCTACACCTTC. Translating it yields CASSSGQGTNYGYTF.

V usage is TRBV15 and J usage is TRBJ2-3; TRBD2 agrees at 8 bases. The CDR3 consists of 16 residues. V was pared by 8 bases and J by 0 bases, with 10 bases of the junction left unmatched. Germline values: CDR1 LNHNV, CDR2 YYDKDF (reference sequence). CDR3 nucleotides: TGTGCCACCCGGACTAGCCCCACCCATAGCACAGATACGCAGTATTTT. Its protein is CATRTSPTHSTDTQYF.